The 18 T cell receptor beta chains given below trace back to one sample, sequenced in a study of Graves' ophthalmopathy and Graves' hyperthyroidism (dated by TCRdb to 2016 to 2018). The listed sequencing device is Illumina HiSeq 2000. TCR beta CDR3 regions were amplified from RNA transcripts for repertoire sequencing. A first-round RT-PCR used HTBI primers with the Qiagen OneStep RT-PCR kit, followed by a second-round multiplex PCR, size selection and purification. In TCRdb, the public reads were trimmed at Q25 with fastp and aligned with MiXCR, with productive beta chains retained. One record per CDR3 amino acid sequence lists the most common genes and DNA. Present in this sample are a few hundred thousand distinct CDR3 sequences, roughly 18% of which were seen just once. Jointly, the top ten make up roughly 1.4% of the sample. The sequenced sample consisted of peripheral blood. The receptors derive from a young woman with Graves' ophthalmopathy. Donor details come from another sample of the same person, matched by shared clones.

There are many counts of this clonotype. The CDR3 nucleotides are TGTGCCAGCAGACCTGCGTTAGCGGGATCGGAGACCCAGTACTTC. Translated, it gives CASRPALAGSETQYF. This chain connects TRBV7-2 to TRBJ2-5; 8 bases map to TRBD2. CDR3 length: 15 residues. J gave up 5 bases and V 6 bases, and 11 bases lay outside the gene matches. Germline CDR1 reads SGHTA; CDR2 reads FQGNSA.

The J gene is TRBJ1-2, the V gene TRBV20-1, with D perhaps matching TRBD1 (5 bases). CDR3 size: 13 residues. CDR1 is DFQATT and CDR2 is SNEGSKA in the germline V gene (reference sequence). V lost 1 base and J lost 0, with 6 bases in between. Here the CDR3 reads CSARVQANYGYTF. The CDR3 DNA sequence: TGCAGTGCTAGAGTACAGGCTAACTATGGCTACACCTTC.

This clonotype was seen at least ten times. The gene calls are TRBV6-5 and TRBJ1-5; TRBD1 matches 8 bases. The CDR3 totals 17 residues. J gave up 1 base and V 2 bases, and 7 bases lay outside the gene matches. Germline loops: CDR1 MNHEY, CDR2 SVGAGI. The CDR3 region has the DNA TGTGCCAGCAGTTACCTCAGGGGGCTAGCAAGCAATCAGCCCCAGCATTTT. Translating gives CASSYLRGLASNQPQHF.

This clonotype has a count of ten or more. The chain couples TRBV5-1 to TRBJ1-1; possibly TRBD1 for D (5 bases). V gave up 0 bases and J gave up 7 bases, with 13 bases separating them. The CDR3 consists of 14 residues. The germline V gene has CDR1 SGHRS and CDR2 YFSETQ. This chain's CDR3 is CASSLAFGDSEAFF. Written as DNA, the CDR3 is TGCGCCAGCAGCTTGGCCTTCGGCGACAGTGAAGCTTTCTTT.

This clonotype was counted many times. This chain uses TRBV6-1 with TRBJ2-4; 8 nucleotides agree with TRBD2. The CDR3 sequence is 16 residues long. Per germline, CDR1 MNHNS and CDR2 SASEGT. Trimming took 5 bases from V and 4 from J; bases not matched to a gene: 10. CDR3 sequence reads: CASSPTYSGEKNIQYF. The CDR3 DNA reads TGTGCCAGCAGTCCCACGTATAGCGGGGAGAAAAACATTCAGTACTTC.

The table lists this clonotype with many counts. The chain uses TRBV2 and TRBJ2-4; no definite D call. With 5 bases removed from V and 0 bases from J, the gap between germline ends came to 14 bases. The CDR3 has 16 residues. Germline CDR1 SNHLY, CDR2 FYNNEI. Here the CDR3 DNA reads TGTGCCAGCAGTCAGGACCCAATTCTAGCCAAAAACATTCAGTACTTC. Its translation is CASSQDPILAKNIQYF.

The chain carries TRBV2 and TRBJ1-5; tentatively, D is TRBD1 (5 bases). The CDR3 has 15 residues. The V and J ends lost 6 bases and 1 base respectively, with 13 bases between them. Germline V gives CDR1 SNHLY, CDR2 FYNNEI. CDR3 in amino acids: CASRNQGGSNQPQHF. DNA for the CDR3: TGTGCCAGCAGGAACCAGGGAGGAAGCAATCAGCCCCAGCATTTT.

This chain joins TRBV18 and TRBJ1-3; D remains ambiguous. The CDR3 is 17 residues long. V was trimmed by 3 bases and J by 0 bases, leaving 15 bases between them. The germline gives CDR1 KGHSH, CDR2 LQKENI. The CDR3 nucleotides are TGTGCCAGCTCACCCCCCACCGCAGCCCTCTCTGGAAACACCATATATTTT. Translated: CASSPPTAALSGNTIYF.

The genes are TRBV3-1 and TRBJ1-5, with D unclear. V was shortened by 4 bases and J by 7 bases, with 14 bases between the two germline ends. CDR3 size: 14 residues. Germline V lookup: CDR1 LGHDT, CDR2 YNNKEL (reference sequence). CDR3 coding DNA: TGTGCCAGCAGCCGTAGCACCGACCGCCAGCCCCAGCATTTT. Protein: CASSRSTDRQPQHF.

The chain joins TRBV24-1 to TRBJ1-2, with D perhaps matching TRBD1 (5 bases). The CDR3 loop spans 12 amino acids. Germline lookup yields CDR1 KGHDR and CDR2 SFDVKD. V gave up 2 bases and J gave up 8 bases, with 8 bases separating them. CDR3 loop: CATSDYEGGYTF. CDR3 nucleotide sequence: TGTGCCACCAGTGATTATGAGGGGGGCTACACCTTC.

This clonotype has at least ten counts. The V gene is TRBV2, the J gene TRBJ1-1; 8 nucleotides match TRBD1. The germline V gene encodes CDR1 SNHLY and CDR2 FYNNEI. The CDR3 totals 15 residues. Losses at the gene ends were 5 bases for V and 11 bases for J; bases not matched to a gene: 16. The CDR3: CASSPTPDRVWGAFF. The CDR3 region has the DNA TGTGCCAGCAGTCCCACCCCGGACAGGGTGTGGGGGGCTTTCTTT. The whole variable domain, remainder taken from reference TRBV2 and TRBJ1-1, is EPEVTQTPSHQVTQMGQEVILRCVPISNHLYFYWYRQILGQKVEFLVSFYNNEISEKSEIFDDQFSVERPDGSNFTLKIRSTKLEDSAMYFCASSPTPDRVWGAFFGQGTRLTVV.

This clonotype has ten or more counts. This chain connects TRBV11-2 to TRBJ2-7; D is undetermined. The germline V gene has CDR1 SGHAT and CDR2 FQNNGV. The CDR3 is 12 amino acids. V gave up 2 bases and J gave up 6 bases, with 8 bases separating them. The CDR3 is CASSLNSPEQYF. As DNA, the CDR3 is TGTGCCAGCAGCTTAAACAGCCCCGAGCAGTACTTC.

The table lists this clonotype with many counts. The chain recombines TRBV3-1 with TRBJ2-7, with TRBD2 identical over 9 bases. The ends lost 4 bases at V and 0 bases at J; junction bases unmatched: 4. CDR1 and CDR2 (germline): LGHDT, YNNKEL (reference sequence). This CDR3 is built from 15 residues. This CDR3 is CASSRSGGSSYEQYF. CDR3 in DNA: TGTGCCAGCAGCCGGAGCGGGGGGAGCTCCTACGAGCAGTACTTC.

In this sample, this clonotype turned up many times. CDR3 in DNA: TGTGCCAGCAGTCCCACCGGCGGGGCTGAAGCTTTCTTT. Amino acid sequence: CASSPTGGAEAFF. The chain recombines TRBV12-3 or TRBV12-4 with TRBJ1-1; D gene unclear. Trimming stripped 5 bases from V and 6 bases from J, with 13 bases between. The CDR3 length is 13 residues.

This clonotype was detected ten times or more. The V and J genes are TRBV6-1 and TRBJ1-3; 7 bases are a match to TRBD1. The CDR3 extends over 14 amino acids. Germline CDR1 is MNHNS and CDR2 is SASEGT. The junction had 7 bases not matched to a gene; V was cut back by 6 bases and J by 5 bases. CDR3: CASRSADRRNTIYF. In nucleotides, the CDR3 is TGTGCCAGCAGGTCCGCGGACAGGCGAAACACCATATATTTT.

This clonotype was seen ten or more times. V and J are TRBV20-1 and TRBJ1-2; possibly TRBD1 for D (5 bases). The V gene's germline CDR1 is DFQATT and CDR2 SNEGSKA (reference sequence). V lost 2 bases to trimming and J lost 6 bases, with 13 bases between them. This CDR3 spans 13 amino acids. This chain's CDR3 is CSARLDSSNGYTF. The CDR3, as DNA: TGCAGTGCTAGACTAGACAGTTCGAATGGCTACACCTTC.

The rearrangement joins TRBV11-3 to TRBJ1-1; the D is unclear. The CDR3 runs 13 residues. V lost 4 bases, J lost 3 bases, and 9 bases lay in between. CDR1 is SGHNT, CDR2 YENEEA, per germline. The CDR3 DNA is TGTGCCAGCAGCTCCACCTGGGACACTGAAGCTTTCTTT. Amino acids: CASSSTWDTEAFF.

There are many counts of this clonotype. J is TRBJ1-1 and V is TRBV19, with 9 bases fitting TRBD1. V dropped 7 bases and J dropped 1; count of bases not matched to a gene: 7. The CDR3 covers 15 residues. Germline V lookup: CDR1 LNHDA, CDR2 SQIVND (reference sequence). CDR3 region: CASTPVDRGNTEAFF. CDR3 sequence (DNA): TGTGCCAGTACCCCAGTGGACAGGGGGAACACTGAAGCTTTCTTT.